The 22 T cell receptor beta chains below come from one sample, sequenced in a study of shared clonotypes between healthy human individuals. The table came from immunoSEQ multiplex PCR; TCRdb's copy has only in-frame clones and leaves some out. Altogether millions of clones are present, 85% to 95% being singletons, with the ten largest covering more than 0.12%. The specimen sequenced was naive CD4+ T cells sorted from blood. This sample's subset: CD45RA+ positively selected. These receptors were collected from a man between 18 and 35 years old in good health.

This chain connects TRBV11-2 to TRBJ2-5; perhaps TRBD2 as D (5 bases). Trimming removed 6 bases from V and 5 bases from J, with 16 bases in between. From germline, CDR1 is SGHAT and CDR2 FQNNGV. There are 14 residues in the CDR3. The CDR3 region is CASRPSKRGETQYF. Written as DNA, the CDR3 is TGTGCCAGCAGACCCTCGAAACGCGGGGAGACCCAGTACTTC.

Comment on this clone: Other DNA sequences of this sample code for an identical CDR3. This chain uses TRBV5-1 with TRBJ1-1; tentatively, D is TRBD1 (6 bases). V was clipped by 2 bases and J by 2 bases, with 10 bases between them. This CDR3 region has 14 residues. The V gene's germline CDR1 is SGHRS and CDR2 YFSETQ. The CDR3 region is CASSLTGSNTEAFF. Written as DNA, the CDR3 is TGCGCCAGCAGCTTAACAGGGAGTAACACTGAAGCTTTCTTT.

The CDR3 spells CASSLWDRVYEQYF. The CDR3 DNA follows: TGTGCCAGCAGCTTGTGGGACAGGGTGTACGAGCAGTACTTC. The genes are TRBV5-4 and TRBJ2-7, with 9 bases identical to TRBD1. Germline CDR1 is SGHNT and CDR2 is YYREEE (reference sequence). V lost 1 base, J lost 4 bases, and 3 bases stayed unmatched. This CDR3 is 14 amino acids long.

With respect to this clone: Other DNA sequences from this sample encode an identical CDR3 as well. The V call is TRBV5-4, the J call TRBJ2-5, with D unresolved. Trimming removed 4 bases at V and 5 bases at J, with 9 bases between. Germline-derived CDR1 and CDR2 are SGHNT and YYREEE (reference sequence). This CDR3 is 12 amino acids long. DNA of the CDR3: TGTGCCAGCAGCCGGGTAGGGGAGACCCAGTACTTC. As protein: CASSRVGETQYF.

This clone came up once. The chain combines TRBV6-5 with TRBJ1-2; 7 bases map to TRBD1. CDR1 MNHEY and CDR2 SVGAGI come from the germline V gene. The length of the CDR3 is 14 residues. V lost 6 bases to trimming and J lost 2 bases; unmatched junction nucleotides: 6. The CDR3 reads CASRPGTVNYGYTF. The DNA of the CDR3 is TGTGCCAGCAGACCCGGGACAGTCAACTATGGCTACACCTTC.

On this clone: In the same sample, other DNA sequences code for this CDR3. Here the CDR3 reads CASSLGSSYNEQFF. CDR3 nucleotide sequence: TGTGCCAGCAGCTTGGGCAGTTCCTACAATGAGCAGTTCTTC. The chain joins TRBV11-3 to TRBJ2-1, with D uncertain. The CDR3 is 14 residues long. Germline V gene data show CDR1 as SGHNT and CDR2 as YENEEA. V was shortened by 3 bases and J by 1 base, with 7 bases between the two germline ends.

The chain links TRBV28 to TRBJ1-4; D is uncertain. CDR3 size: 16 residues. Germline V gene sequence: CDR1 MDHEN, CDR2 SYDVKM. With 6 bases removed from V and 0 bases from J, the gap between germline ends came to 14 bases. The CDR3 loop reads CASSLLEPATNEKLFF. The CDR3 nucleotides are TGTGCCAGCAGCCTTCTGGAGCCTGCAACTAATGAAAAACTGTTTTTT.

The chain couples TRBV11-2 to TRBJ2-3, with no clear D. Germline CDR1 and CDR2: SGHAT and FQNNGV. V lost 4 bases, J lost 14 bases, and 25 bases lay in between. The CDR3 is 15 residues long. In DNA, the CDR3 is TGTGCCAGCAGCTCTTACCTTTCTTCACAGATACGCTCGTATTTT. Translation: CASSSYLSSQIRSYF.

The chain uses TRBV30 and TRBJ1-1; unclear D gene. The CDR3 length is 13 residues. Germline-derived CDR1 and CDR2 are GTSNPN and SVGIG (reference sequence). Trimming took off 3 bases at V and 5 bases at J, with 13 bases between the two ends. Here the CDR3 reads CAWSAGRRTEAFF. CDR3 nucleotide sequence: TGTGCCTGGAGCGCGGGTAGACGGACTGAAGCTTTCTTT.

This clone showed up just once. This chain links TRBV16 with TRBJ2-7; perhaps TRBD1 as D (6 bases). The CDR3 is 16 residues long. Germline V gives CDR1 KGHSY, CDR2 FQNENV. Between the trimmed V and J ends, which lost 0 bases and 2 bases, there was a span of 14 bases. The CDR3 region has the DNA TGTGCCAGCAGCCAATCAGGGACCAGGGGAACCTACGAGCAGTACTTC. Translation gives CASSQSGTRGTYEQYF.

Here the CDR3 reads CAWSTGVLETQYF. The CDR3, as DNA: TGTGCCTGGAGTACGGGGGTCCTTGAGACCCAGTACTTC. The chain recombines TRBV30 with TRBJ2-5; TRBD2 might be the D (6 bases). The CDR3 length is 13 residues. Germline lookup yields CDR1 GTSNPN and CDR2 SVGIG (reference sequence). Trimming removed 2 bases at V and 5 bases at J, with 12 bases between.

The chain couples TRBV10-3 to TRBJ2-1; 14 bases map to TRBD2. J was trimmed by 6 bases and V by 6 bases; bases with no gene match: 4. Germline V gene sequence: CDR1 ENHRY, CDR2 SYGVKD. CDR3 length: 15 amino acids. Here the CDR3 DNA reads TGTGCCATCAGCCCGGGACTAGCGGGGGTCAATGAGCAGTTCTTC. This encodes CAISPGLAGVNEQFF.

This clone was seen only a few times. This sample includes further DNA sequences coding for the same CDR3. CDR3 amino acids: CASSMGGNQPQHF. DNA of the CDR3: TGTGCCAGTAGTATGGGGGGGAATCAGCCCCAGCATTTT. This chain connects TRBV19 to TRBJ1-5; D perhaps matches TRBD1 (5 bases). The ends were cut back, 3 bases at V and 4 bases at J, with 7 bases in the middle. The CDR3 has 13 residues. Germline V gene lookup returns CDR1 LNHDA and CDR2 SQIVND (reference sequence).

The chain is built from TRBV11-2 and TRBJ2-1; 7 positions match TRBD1. This CDR3 region has 15 residues. Germline-derived CDR1 and CDR2 are SGHAT and FQNNGV. Losses at the gene ends were 5 bases for V and 8 bases for J; bases not matched to a gene: 12. CDR3 coding DNA: TGTGCCAGCAGCCCTCTTGAGGGGGCATTGGATGAGCAGTTCTTC. This gives the protein CASSPLEGALDEQFF.

A remark on this clone: Other DNA sequences in this sample translate to the same CDR3. The chain carries TRBV20-1 and TRBJ2-5, with D uncertain. Trimming shortened V by 6 bases and J by 1 base, and 3 bases separated the two germline ends. CDR3 length: 10 residues. CDR1 DFQATT and CDR2 SNEGSKA come from the germline V gene (reference sequence). In DNA form, the CDR3 reads TGCAGTGCGTTCCAAGAGACCCAGTACTTC. Translation gives CSAFQETQYF.

J is TRBJ2-3 and V is TRBV29-1, with TRBD2 identical over 7 bases. Germline V gene lookup returns CDR1 SQVTM and CDR2 ANQGSEA. Trimming took 5 bases from V and 2 from J; bases not matched to a gene: 7. The CDR3 has 14 residues. Written as DNA, the CDR3 is TGCAGCGTTCGTCCGGCGGGGGTCACAGATACGCAGTATTTT. Its protein is CSVRPAGVTDTQYF.

The V and J genes are TRBV5-1 and TRBJ1-1; 7 bases match TRBD1. This CDR3 region has 13 residues. J was trimmed by 0 bases and V by 6 bases; bases with no gene match: 2. Germline assignment: CDR1 SGHRS and CDR2 YFSETQ. This CDR3 reads CASKTGLNTEAFF. The DNA of the CDR3 is TGCGCCAGCAAGACAGGGTTGAACACTGAAGCTTTCTTT. Complete variable domain (other parts from reference TRBV5-1 and TRBJ1-1): KAGVTQTPRYLIKTRGQQVTLSCSPISGHRSVSWYQQTPGQGLQFLFEYFSETQRNKGNFPGRFSGRQFSNSRSEMNVSTLELGDSALYLCASKTGLNTEAFFGQGTRLTVV.

Concerning this clone itself: Within the sample, other DNA sequences also encode this same CDR3. The V and J genes are TRBV20-1 and TRBJ2-1; no firm D call. The CDR3 consists of 11 residues. V was trimmed by 5 bases and J by 4 bases, leaving 6 bases between them. Germline V CDR1 and CDR2: DFQATT, SNEGSKA (reference sequence). The chain's CDR3 is CSARVYNEQFF. CDR3 bases: TGCAGTGCTCGGGTATACAATGAGCAGTTCTTC.

V usage is TRBV11-2 and J usage is TRBJ2-1; 13 positions match TRBD2. J was trimmed by 7 bases and V by 1 base; bases with no gene match: 4. This CDR3 is 16 amino acids long. Looked up from germline, CDR1 is SGHAT and CDR2 is FQNNGV. The CDR3: CASSLGLAGGSNEQFF. In DNA form, the CDR3 reads TGTGCCAGCAGCTTAGGACTAGCGGGAGGTTCGAATGAGCAGTTCTTC. The complete variable domain, with remaining parts taken from reference TRBV11-2 and TRBJ2-1, reads EAGVAQSPRYKIIEKRQSVAFWCNPISGHATLYWYQQILGQGPKLLIQFQNNGVVDDSQLPKDRFSAERLKGVDSTLKIQPAKLEDSAVYLCASSLGLAGGSNEQFFGPGTRLTVL.

This clone occurred once. The chain has TRBV5-1 and TRBJ2-7, with D perhaps matching TRBD2 (5 bases). Looked up from germline, CDR1 is SGHRS and CDR2 is YFSETQ. V shed 4 bases and J shed 0 bases, with 11 bases lying between them. This CDR3 contains 14 residues. The DNA for the CDR3 is TGCGCCAGCAGCGGCGGACGGGGCTCCTACGAGCAGTACTTC. Amino acid sequence: CASSGGRGSYEQYF.

The chain has TRBV4-3 and TRBJ2-3; either TRBD1 or TRBD2 may fit D (6 bases each). The CDR3 has 13 residues. The V gene lost 3 bases and the J gene lost 5 bases, with 9 bases spanning the gap. Germline-derived CDR1 and CDR2 are LGHNA and YSLEER. CDR3 DNA: TGCGCCAGCAGCCACGAGGGGGGAGATACGCAGTATTTT. It codes for CASSHEGGDTQYF.

The rearrangement links TRBV28 to TRBJ2-5; the D gene could be TRBD1 or TRBD2 (5 bases each). V dropped 5 bases and J dropped 0 bases, with 7 bases sitting between them. The germline gives CDR1 MDHEN, CDR2 SYDVKM. The CDR3 totals 13 residues. The CDR3 reads CASSRDHQETQYF. The DNA of the CDR3 is TGTGCCAGCAGTCGGGACCACCAAGAGACCCAGTACTTC.